The next 18 T cell receptor beta chains were all read from a single sample in a study of cytomegalovirus exposure and HLA in healthy donors. A multiplex PCR was run with 60 Vbeta primers and 13 Jbeta primers. Profiled with immunoSEQ multiplex PCR; TCRdb holds only in-frame clones, not every one. The sample lists approximately 190,000 clones, around 90% occurring once. Sequencing was done on a sample of PBMCs. All receptors come from a boy aged 2 to 10 in good health and CMV-seronegative.

The DNA for the CDR3 is TGTGCCAGTAGTTCCCGGACGGGAGTCCCAAAAGCCAAAAACATTCAGTACTTC. It is translated as CASSSRTGVPKAKNIQYF. The chain carries TRBV19 and TRBJ2-4; TRBD2 might be the D (6 bases). The germline gives CDR1 LNHDA, CDR2 SQIVND (reference sequence). Trimming cost V 5 bases and J 0 bases, with 20 bases left between them. The CDR3 consists of 18 residues.

This chain links TRBV6-1 with TRBJ2-7; D call uncertain. The V gene lost 11 bases and the J gene lost 2 bases, with 22 bases spanning the gap. Germline assignment: CDR1 MNHNS and CDR2 SASEGT. The CDR3 runs 15 residues. CDR3 sequence reads: CAGHRIGSLTYEQYF. CDR3 in DNA: TGTGCCGGCCACCGGATAGGTAGCCTCACCTACGAGCAGTACTTC.

The V gene is TRBV30, the J gene TRBJ2-1; a weak D match, TRBD2 (5 bases). CDR3 length equals 13 residues. The V end was cut by 8 bases, the J end by 6 bases, with 17 bases between. Per the germline V gene, CDR1 is GTSNPN and CDR2 is SVGIG (reference sequence). DNA of the CDR3: TGTGCCACGGACCAACTTCGGGGCAATGAGCAGTTCTTC. Translated: CATDQLRGNEQFF.

This chain joins TRBV9 and TRBJ2-1; TRBD2 matches at 12 bases. This CDR3 contains 17 residues. Trimming took 2 bases from V and 1 from J; bases not matched to a gene: 4. Germline values: CDR1 SGDLS, CDR2 YYNGEE. The CDR3 DNA reads TGTGCCAGCAGCGTGTATACTAGCGGGAGGTCCTACAATGAGCAGTTCTTC. Translation: CASSVYTSGRSYNEQFF.

The chain employs TRBV6-1 and TRBJ2-7; TRBD1 aligns across 7 bases. With 7 bases clipped from V and 6 bases from J, the junction kept 6 bases outside the gene matches. CDR1 and CDR2 (germline): MNHNS, SASEGT. The CDR3 contains 12 residues. The CDR3 region is CASTGDSPEQYF. CDR3 DNA sequence: TGTGCCAGCACCGGGGACAGTCCCGAGCAGTACTTC.

The chain joins TRBV9 to TRBJ1-3; D remains unclear. Trimming removed 0 bases from V and 3 bases from J, with 7 bases in between. CDR3 length equals 14 residues. The germline gives CDR1 SGDLS, CDR2 YYNGEE. The CDR3 here is CASSVGGGGNTIYF. The CDR3 DNA reads as TGTGCCAGCAGCGTAGGAGGCGGTGGAAACACCATATATTTT.

The chain uses TRBV9 and TRBJ1-5; unclear D gene. Trimming cost V 4 bases and J 0 bases, with 11 bases left between them. Looked up from germline, CDR1 is SGDLS and CDR2 is YYNGEE. The CDR3 runs to 15 residues. The CDR3 nucleotides are TGTGCCAGCAGCCCGGACGACTATAGCAATCAGCCCCAGCATTTT. The encoded protein is CASSPDDYSNQPQHF.

CDR3 in DNA: TGTGCCAGCAGCTCGGGACAGGGAGAGAGGCGCGCCAAAAACATTCAGTACTTC. Translated, it gives CASSSGQGERRAKNIQYF. The V and J genes are TRBV7-9 and TRBJ2-4; 9 bases match TRBD1. The CDR3 runs to 18 residues. V shed 4 bases and J 1 base; nucleotides not matched to a gene: 11. Germline V gene data show CDR1 as SEHNR and CDR2 as FQNEAQ (reference sequence).

The chain joins TRBV11-2 to TRBJ2-1; tentative D call: TRBD2 (7 bases). Germline V gene sequence: CDR1 SGHAT, CDR2 FQNNGV. V was cut by 5 bases and J by 0 bases, with 17 bases left in between. This CDR3 region has 17 residues. CDR3 DNA sequence: TGTGCCAGCAGCCTTGGGAGGGGGGAGGTCTCCTACAATGAGCAGTTCTTC. This sequence encodes CASSLGRGEVSYNEQFF.

This rearrangement joins TRBV4-1 to TRBJ1-2; D remains ambiguous. The CDR3 spans 15 residues. Trimming removed 6 bases at V and 5 bases at J, with 19 bases between. CDR1 and CDR2 (germline): MGHRA, YSYEKL. CDR3 coding DNA: TGCGCCAGCAGGCAACCGGGTACGGGGTTTTATGGCTACACCTTC. As protein: CASRQPGTGFYGYTF.

This sequence joins TRBV5-4 and TRBJ1-1; D remains ambiguous. CDR1 is SGHNT, CDR2 YYREEE, per germline (reference sequence). Trimming shortened V by 0 bases and J by 3 bases, and 6 bases separated the two germline ends. This CDR3 spans 13 amino acids. CDR3 sequence reads: CASSLGPDTEAFF. The CDR3 coding sequence is TGTGCCAGCAGCTTGGGCCCAGACACTGAAGCTTTCTTT.

The gene calls are TRBV6-5 and TRBJ2-7, with 8 bases matching TRBD2. The ends lost 6 bases at V and 1 base at J; junction bases unmatched: 8. The CDR3 contains 15 residues. Germline values: CDR1 MNHEY, CDR2 SVGAGI. CDR3 protein: CASSPREGLSYEQYF. The CDR3 DNA sequence: TGTGCCAGCAGCCCCCGGGAGGGGTTATCCTACGAGCAGTACTTC.

The chain carries TRBV18 and TRBJ1-1, with D possibly matching TRBD1 (5 bases). Trimming stripped 5 bases from V and 1 base from J, with 5 bases between. Germline CDR1 KGHSH, CDR2 LQKENI. The CDR3 runs to 12 residues. This CDR3 reads CASSTGNTEAFF. Written as DNA, the CDR3 is TGTGCCAGCTCAACAGGGAACACTGAAGCTTTCTTT. The entire variable domain, with the rest obtained from reference TRBV18 and TRBJ1-1, is as follows: NAGVMQNPRHLVRRRGQEARLRCSPMKGHSHVYWYRQLPEEGLKFMVYLQKENIIDESGMPKERFSAEFPKEGPSILRIQQVVRGDSAAYFCASSTGNTEAFFGQGTRLTVV.

The chain recombines TRBV11-2 with TRBJ2-1; 10 bases are a match to TRBD2. The V gene's germline CDR1 is SGHAT and CDR2 FQNNGV. The CDR3 is 15 residues long. After removal of 5 bases from V and 7 bases from J, the junction contained 8 bases not matched to a gene. The CDR3 sequence: CASSPERGGRNEQFF. CDR3 DNA sequence: TGTGCCAGCAGCCCGGAGCGGGGGGGCCGGAATGAGCAGTTCTTC.

The J gene is TRBJ2-5, the V gene TRBV5-1; D may be TRBD1 (6 bases). The tail of the sequence fits TRBJ2-7 better, so the J call may be wrong. Germline V lookup: CDR1 SGHRS, CDR2 YFSETQ. CDR3 length: 14 amino acids. In DNA form, the CDR3 reads TGCGCCAGCAGCTACTTCCAGGGGTTCAGCGAGCAGTACTTC. Protein: CASSYFQGFSEQYF.

The chain links TRBV5-1 to TRBJ2-1; 9 nucleotides line up with TRBD2. The CDR3 contains 16 residues. Per the germline V gene, CDR1 is SGHRS and CDR2 is YFSETQ. Unmatched junction bases numbered 9, after V lost 0 bases and J lost 8 bases. CDR3 region: CASSLVLAGAEYEQFF. The CDR3 region has the DNA TGCGCCAGCAGCTTGGTTTTAGCGGGGGCCGAATATGAGCAGTTCTTC.

The chain employs TRBV29-1 and TRBJ1-1; D is unresolved. The CDR3 has 13 amino acids. Germline assignment: CDR1 SQVTM and CDR2 ANQGSEA. V was pared by 2 bases and J by 0 bases, with 7 bases between. Written as DNA, the CDR3 is TGCAGCGTTGAAAAAAAGCTGAACACTGAAGCTTTCTTT. It translates to CSVEKKLNTEAFF.

The gene calls are TRBV14 and TRBJ2-2; a possible D gene is TRBD2 (5 bases). Germline V gene lookup returns CDR1 SGHDN and CDR2 FVKESK. The CDR3 covers 18 residues. Trimming cost V 1 base and J 1 base, with 16 bases left between them. The CDR3 coding sequence is TGTGCCAGCAGCCAAGTTTTGGAGGCTTATAGGAACACCGGGGAGCTGTTTTTT. It codes for CASSQVLEAYRNTGELFF.